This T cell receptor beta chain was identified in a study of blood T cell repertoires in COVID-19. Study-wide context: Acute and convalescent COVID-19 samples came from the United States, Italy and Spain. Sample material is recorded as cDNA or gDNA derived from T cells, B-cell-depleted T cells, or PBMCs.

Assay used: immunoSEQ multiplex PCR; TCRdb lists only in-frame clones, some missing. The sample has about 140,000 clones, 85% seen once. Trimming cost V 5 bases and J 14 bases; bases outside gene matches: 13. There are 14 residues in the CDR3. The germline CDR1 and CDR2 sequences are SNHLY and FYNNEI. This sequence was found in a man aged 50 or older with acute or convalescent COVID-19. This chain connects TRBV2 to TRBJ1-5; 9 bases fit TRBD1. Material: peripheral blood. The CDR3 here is CASSRDRDGPPKHF. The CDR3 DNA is TGTGCCAGCAGTCGGGACAGGGACGGGCCGCCGAAGCATTTT. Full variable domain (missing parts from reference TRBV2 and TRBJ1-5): EPEVTQTPSHQVTQMGQEVILRCVPISNHLYFYWYRQILGQKVEFLVSFYNNEISEKSEIFDDQFSVERPDGSNFTLKIRSTKLEDSAMYFCASSRDRDGPPKHFGDGTRLSIL.